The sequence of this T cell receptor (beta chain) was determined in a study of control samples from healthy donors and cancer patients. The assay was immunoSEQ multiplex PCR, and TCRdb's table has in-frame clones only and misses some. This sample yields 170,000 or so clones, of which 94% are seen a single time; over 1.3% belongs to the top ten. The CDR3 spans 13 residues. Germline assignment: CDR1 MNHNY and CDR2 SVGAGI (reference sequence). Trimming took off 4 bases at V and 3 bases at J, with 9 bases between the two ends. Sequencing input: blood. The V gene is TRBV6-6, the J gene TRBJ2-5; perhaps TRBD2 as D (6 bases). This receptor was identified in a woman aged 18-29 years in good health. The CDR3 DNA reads TGTGCCAGCAGTTTGCCGGGAGAAGAGACCCAGTACTTC. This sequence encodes CASSLPGEETQYF.